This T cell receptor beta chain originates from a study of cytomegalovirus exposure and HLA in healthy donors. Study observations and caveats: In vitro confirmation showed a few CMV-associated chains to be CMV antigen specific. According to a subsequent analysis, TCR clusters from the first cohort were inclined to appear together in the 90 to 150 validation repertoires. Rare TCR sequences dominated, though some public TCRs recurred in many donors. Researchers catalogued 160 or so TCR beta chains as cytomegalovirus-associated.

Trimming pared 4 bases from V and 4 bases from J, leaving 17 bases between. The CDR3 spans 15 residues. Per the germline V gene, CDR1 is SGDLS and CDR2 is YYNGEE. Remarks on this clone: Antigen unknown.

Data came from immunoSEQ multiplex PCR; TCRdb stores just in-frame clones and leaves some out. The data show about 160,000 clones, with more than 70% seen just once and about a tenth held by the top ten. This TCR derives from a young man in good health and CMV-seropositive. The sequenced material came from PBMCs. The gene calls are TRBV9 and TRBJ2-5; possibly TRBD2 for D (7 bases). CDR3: CASSPEGGAGETQYF. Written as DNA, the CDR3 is TGTGCCAGCAGCCCAGAGGGGGGGGCGGGAGAGACCCAGTACTTC.